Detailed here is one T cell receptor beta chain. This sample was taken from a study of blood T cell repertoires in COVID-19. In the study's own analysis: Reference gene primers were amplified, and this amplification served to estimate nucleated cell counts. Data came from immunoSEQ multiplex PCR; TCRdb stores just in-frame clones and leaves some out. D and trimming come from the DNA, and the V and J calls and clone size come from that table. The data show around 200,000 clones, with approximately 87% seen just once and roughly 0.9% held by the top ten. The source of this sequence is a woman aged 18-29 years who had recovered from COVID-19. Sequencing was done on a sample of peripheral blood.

CDR3 protein: CASNGAGTEAFF. CDR3 DNA: TGTGCCAGCAATGGGGCAGGCACTGAAGCTTTCTTT. The V and J genes are TRBV9 and TRBJ1-1; D perhaps matches TRBD1 (5 bases). Germline-derived CDR1 and CDR2 are SGDLS and YYNGEE. Trimming pared 6 bases from V and 4 bases from J, leaving 10 bases between. The CDR3 totals 12 residues.